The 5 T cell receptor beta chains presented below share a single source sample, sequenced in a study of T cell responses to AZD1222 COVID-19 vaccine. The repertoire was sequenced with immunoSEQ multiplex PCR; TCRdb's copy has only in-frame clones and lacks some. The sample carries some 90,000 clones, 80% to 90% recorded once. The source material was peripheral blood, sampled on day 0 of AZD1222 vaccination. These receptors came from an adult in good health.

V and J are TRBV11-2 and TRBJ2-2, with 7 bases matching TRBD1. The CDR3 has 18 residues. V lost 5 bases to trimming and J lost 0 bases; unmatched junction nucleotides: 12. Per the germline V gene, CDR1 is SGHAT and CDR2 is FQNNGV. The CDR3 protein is CASSTRGRQGTNTGELFF. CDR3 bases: TGTGCCAGCAGCACCCGAGGGAGACAGGGAACGAACACCGGGGAGCTGTTTTTT.

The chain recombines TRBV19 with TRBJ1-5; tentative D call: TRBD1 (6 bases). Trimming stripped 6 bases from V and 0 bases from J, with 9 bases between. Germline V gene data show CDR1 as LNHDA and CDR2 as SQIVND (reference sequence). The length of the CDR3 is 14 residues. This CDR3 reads CASRTGISNQPQHF. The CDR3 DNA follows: TGTGCCAGTAGAACAGGGATTAGCAATCAGCCCCAGCATTTT.

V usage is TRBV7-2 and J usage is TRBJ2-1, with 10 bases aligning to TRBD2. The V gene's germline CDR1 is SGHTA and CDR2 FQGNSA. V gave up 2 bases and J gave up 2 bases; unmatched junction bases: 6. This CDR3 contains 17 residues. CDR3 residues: CASSLQAGGPPYNEQFF. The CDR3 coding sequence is TGTGCCAGCAGCTTACAAGCGGGAGGGCCGCCCTACAATGAGCAGTTCTTC.

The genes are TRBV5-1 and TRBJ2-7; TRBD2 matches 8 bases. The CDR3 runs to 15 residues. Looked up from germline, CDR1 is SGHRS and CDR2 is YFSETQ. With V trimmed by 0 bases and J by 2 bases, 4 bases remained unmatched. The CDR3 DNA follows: TGCGCCAGCAGCTTGGATGGAGCGGGGGCCTACGAGCAGTACTTC. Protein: CASSLDGAGAYEQYF.

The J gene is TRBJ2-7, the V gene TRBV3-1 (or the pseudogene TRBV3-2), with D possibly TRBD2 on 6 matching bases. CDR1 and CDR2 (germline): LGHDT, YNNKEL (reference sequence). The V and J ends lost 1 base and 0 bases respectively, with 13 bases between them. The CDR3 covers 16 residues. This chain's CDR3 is CASSQGGGSRSYEQYF. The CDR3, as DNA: TGTGCCAGCAGCCAAGGTGGGGGGTCCCGCTCCTACGAGCAGTACTTC.